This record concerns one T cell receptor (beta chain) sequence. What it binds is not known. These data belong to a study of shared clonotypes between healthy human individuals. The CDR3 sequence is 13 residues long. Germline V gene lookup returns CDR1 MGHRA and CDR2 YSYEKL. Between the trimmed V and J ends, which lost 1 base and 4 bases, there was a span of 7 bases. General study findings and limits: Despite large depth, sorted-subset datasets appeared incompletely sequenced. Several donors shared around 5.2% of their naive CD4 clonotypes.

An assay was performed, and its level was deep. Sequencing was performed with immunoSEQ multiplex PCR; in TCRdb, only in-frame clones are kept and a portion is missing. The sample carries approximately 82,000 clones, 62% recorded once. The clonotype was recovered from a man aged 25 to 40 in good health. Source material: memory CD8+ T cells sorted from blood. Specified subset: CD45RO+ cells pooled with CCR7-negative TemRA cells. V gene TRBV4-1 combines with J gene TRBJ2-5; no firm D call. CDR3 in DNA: TGCGCCAGCAGCCAAGGAGGTGGAGAGACCCAGTACTTC. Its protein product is CASSQGGGETQYF.